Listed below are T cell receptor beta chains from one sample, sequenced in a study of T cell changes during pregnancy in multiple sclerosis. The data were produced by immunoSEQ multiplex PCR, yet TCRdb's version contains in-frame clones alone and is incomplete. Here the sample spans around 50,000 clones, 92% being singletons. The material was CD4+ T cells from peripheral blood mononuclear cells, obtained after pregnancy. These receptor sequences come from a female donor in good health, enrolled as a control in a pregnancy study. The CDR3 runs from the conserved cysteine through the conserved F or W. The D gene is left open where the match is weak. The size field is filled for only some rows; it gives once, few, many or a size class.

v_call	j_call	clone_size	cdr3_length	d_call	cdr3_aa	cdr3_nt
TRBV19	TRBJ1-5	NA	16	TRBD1	CASSRGDRGWNQPQHF	TGTGCCAGTAGTAGGGGGGACAGGGGGTGGAATCAGCCCCAGCATTTT
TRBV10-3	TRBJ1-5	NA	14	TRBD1	CAISAGTGVQPQHF	TGTGCCATCAGTGCAGGGACAGGGGTTCAGCCCCAGCATTTT
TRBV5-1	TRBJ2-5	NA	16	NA	CASNNGFGDLKETQYF	TGCGCCAGCAATAATGGATTCGGGGACTTAAAAGAGACCCAGTACTTC
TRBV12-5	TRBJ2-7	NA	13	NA	CASGLDGSYEQYF	TGTGCTAGTGGTTTGGACGGTTCCTACGAGCAGTACTTC
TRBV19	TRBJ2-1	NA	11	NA	CASSIAGSEFF	TGTGCCAGTAGTATCGCGGGAAGTGAGTTCTTC
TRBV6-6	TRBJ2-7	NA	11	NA	CASSYAYEQYF	TGTGCCAGCAGTTACGCGTACGAGCAGTACTTC
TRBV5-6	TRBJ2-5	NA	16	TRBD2	CASSLVWTSGTETQYF	TGTGCCAGCAGCCTCGTCTGGACTAGCGGGACTGAGACCCAGTACTTC
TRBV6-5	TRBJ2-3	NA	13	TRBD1	CASGGQVYDTQYF	TGTGCCAGCGGGGGACAGGTGTACGATACGCAGTATTTT
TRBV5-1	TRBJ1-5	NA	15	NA	CASSVDDRSTQPQHF	TGCGCCAGCAGCGTAGATGACAGGTCAACTCAGCCCCAGCATTTT
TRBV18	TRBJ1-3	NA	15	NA	CASSPLGGSGNTIYF	TGTGCCAGCTCTCCCCTTGGCGGCTCTGGAAACACCATATATTTT
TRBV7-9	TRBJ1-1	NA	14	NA	CASSIQVMNTEAFF	TGTGCCAGCAGCATACAGGTCATGAACACTGAAGCTTTCTTT
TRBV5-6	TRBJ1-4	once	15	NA	CASSLQGASNEKLFF	TGTGCCAGCAGCTTGCAAGGGGCAAGTAATGAAAAACTGTTTTTT
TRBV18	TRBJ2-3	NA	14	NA	CASSPLAEADTQYF	TGTGCCAGCTCACCACTTGCAGAGGCAGATACGCAGTATTTT
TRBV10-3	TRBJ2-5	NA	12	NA	CATATEAETQYF	TGTGCCACGGCGACAGAGGCAGAGACCCAGTACTTC
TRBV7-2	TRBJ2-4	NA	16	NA	CASSTQVGGGQNIQYF	TGTGCCAGCAGCACACAGGTCGGCGGGGGCCAAAACATTCAGTACTTC
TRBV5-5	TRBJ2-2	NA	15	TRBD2	CASSRAGGRVGELFF	TGTGCCAGCTCCCGGGCGGGAGGCCGAGTAGGGGAGCTGTTTTTT
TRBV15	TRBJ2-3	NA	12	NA	CATSSGADTQYF	TGTGCCACCAGCAGCGGAGCAGATACGCAGTATTTT
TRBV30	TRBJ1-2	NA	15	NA	CAWSYPSGWNYGYTF	TGTGCCTGGAGCTACCCTTCAGGGTGGAACTATGGCTACACCTTC
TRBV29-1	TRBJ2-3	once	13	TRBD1	CSVGGQGADTQYF	TGCAGCGTTGGGGGACAGGGAGCAGATACGCAGTATTTT
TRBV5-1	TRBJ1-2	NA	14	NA	CASSGGISNYGYTF	TGCGCCAGCAGCGGCGGAATTTCGAACTATGGCTACACCTTC
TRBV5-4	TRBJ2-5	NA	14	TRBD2	CASSRGGTQETQYF	TGTGCCAGCAGTCGCGGGGGGACCCAAGAGACCCAGTACTTC
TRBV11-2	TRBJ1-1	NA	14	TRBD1	CASSIRQGNTEAFF	TGTGCCAGCAGCATCCGACAGGGGAACACTGAAGCTTTCTTT
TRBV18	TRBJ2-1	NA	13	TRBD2	CASRLAGENEQFF	TGTGCCAGCCGACTAGCGGGGGAAAATGAGCAGTTCTTC
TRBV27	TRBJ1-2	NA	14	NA	CASSPTTGRTGYTF	TGTGCCAGCAGTCCCACTACGGGTAGAACTGGCTACACCTTC
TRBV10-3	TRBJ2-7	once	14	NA	CAMGKTVQPYEQYF	TGTGCCATGGGGAAGACAGTTCAACCCTACGAGCAGTACTTC